The rows below give T cell receptor beta chains drawn from one sample of a study of cytomegalovirus exposure and HLA in healthy donors. Repertoires were generated with immunoSEQ multiplex PCR, while TCRdb's copy carries only in-frame clones and drops some. The sample consists of over 90,000 clones, 75% to 80% of them appearing once. Sequencing input: PBMCs. All receptors come from a male donor in good health and CMV-seropositive. The CDR3 runs from the conserved cysteine through the conserved F or W. The D gene is left open where the match is weak. Clone sizes are given selectively: once, few, many, or a class where the clone is expanded.

v_gene,abundance,d_gene,j_gene,CDR3nt,CDR3aa
TRBV19,-,TRBD2,TRBJ2-1,TGTGCCAGTAGTTCTGACCTTAGACTAGCGGAGTTCTACAATGAGCAGTTCTTC,CASSSDLRLAEFYNEQFF
TRBV19,-,TRBD2,TRBJ2-3,TGTGCCAGTAGCTCTCAGCGGGAGTTCACAGATACGCAGTATTTT,CASSSQREFTDTQYF
TRBV5-1,few,TRBD2,TRBJ2-1,TGCGCCAGCAGCCGTACTAGCGGCTCCTACAATGAGCAGTTCTTC,CASSRTSGSYNEQFF
TRBV5-1,few,-,TRBJ1-1,TGCGCCAGCAGCCAATTGGCGGGTAACACTGAAGCTTTCTTT,CASSQLAGNTEAFF
TRBV4-2,-,-,TRBJ1-5,TGTGCCAGCAGCACCCGGACAGCCCAGCCCCAGCATTTT,CASSTRTAQPQHF
TRBV28,-,TRBD1,TRBJ1-1,TGTGCCAGCAGTTGGACAGGCCGTATGAACACTGAAGCTTTCTTT,CASSWTGRMNTEAFF
TRBV7-9,-,TRBD2,TRBJ2-3,TGTGCCAGCAGTGGACTAGCGGGAGACCCAGATACGCAGTATTTT,CASSGLAGDPDTQYF
TRBV15,-,TRBD2,TRBJ2-1,TGTGCCACCAGCAGAGAGGGGCTAGCGGGAAGTGGGCAGTTCTTC,CATSREGLAGSGQFF
TRBV29-1,-,-,TRBJ1-2,TGCAGCGTTGAGGGGGACACTACTACCTATGGCTACACCTTC,CSVEGDTTTYGYTF
TRBV5-1,once,-,TRBJ2-6,TGCGCCAGCAGCTCTTCTGGGGCCAACGGCCTGACTTTC,CASSSSGANGLTF
TRBV7-9,-,TRBD2,TRBJ2-2,TGTGCCAGCAGCCGAAGCGGGACGAACACCGGGGAGCTGTTTTTT,CASSRSGTNTGELFF
TRBV19,-,TRBD1,TRBJ2-3,TGTGCCAGTAGTCGTACAGGGGGCACAGATACGCAGTATTTT,CASSRTGGTDTQYF
TRBV7-3,once,TRBD2,TRBJ2-1,TGTGCCAGCAGCTCCAACTATCAAACGGGACTAGCACCAAATGAGCAGTTCTTC,CASSSNYQTGLAPNEQFF
TRBV5-1,-,TRBD1,TRBJ2-1,TGCGCCAGCAGCTTGGGACAGGGGGCGGGGGATGAGCAGTTCTTC,CASSLGQGAGDEQFF
TRBV11-2,-,-,TRBJ2-5,TGTGCCAGCAGCTTGGAGGGCTTACCCCAAGAGACCCAGTACTTC,CASSLEGLPQETQYF
TRBV4-3,-,-,TRBJ1-5,TGCGCCAGCAGCCAAGACCGGGTTTTTCAGCCCCAGCATTTT,CASSQDRVFQPQHF
TRBV7-9,-,TRBD1,TRBJ1-1,TGTGCCAGCAGCCAGGGGGCGCGGACTGAAGCTTTCTTT,CASSQGARTEAFF
TRBV28,-,-,TRBJ1-2,TGTGCCAGCAGTTCGGAGGGCCAGTTCTATGGCTACACCTTC,CASSSEGQFYGYTF
TRBV5-1,-,-,TRBJ2-3,TGCGCCAGCAGCTTGGGGGCTAGCGTGAGCACAGATACGCAGTATTTT,CASSLGASVSTDTQYF
TRBV7-2,-,-,TRBJ1-1,TGTGCCAGCAGCTATGACAGCCGAGCAGAAGCTTTCTTT,CASSYDSRAEAFF
TRBV15,-,TRBD1,TRBJ1-1,TGTGCCACCAGCCGGGACAGATCGAACACTGAAGCTTTCTTT,CATSRDRSNTEAFF
TRBV19,-,-,TRBJ1-5,TGTGCCAGTACAGAATCCGGGCAGGGGCGGCAGCCCCAGCATTTT,CASTESGQGRQPQHF